This TCR beta chain was recorded in a study of blood T cell repertoires in COVID-19. CDR1 SGHDT and CDR2 YYEEEE come from the germline V gene. V lost 4 bases and J lost 2, with 12 bases in between. The CDR3 loop spans 14 amino acids. Participants were placed into cohorts based on the clinical history they reported. Each recovered donor of Cohort 3 presented with two negative PCRs, clearance, or symptom resolution. Repertoires were generated with immunoSEQ multiplex PCR, while TCRdb's copy carries only in-frame clones and drops some. The sample includes hundreds of thousands of clones, roughly 91% seen only once; the top ten take about a tenth.

This clonotype was obtained from a woman aged 25-40 years who had recovered from COVID-19. V usage is TRBV5-6 and J usage is TRBJ2-5, with a weak D call TRBD1 (6 bases). The sequenced sample was PBMCs or T cells enriched from blood (not recorded which). CDR3 residues: CASSPDRNQETQYF. CDR3 DNA: TGTGCCAGCAGCCCGGACAGAAATCAAGAGACCCAGTACTTC.